The clone carrying this T cell receptor beta chain was observed a handful of times. No antigen is known for it. The CDR3 has 15 amino acids. The V gene lost 3 bases and the J gene lost 2 bases, with 11 bases spanning the gap. CDR1 and CDR2 (germline): SGDLS, YYNGEE. The entry originates in a study of CD8+ T cells in alopecia areata. Study conclusions and caveats: Scalp samples also yield sequences from resident alphabeta T cells of normal skin.

Extraction and reverse transcription of RNA yielded cDNA as the sequencing template. Only in-frame clones appear in the TCRdb table, and some are missing; sequencing was by immunoSEQ multiplex PCR. Seen here are about 210,000 clones, approximately 65% observed once, and the top ten hold 0.95% to 1.5%. Treatment here: oral pan-JAK inhibitor, 5-10 mg twice daily. This sequence joins TRBV9 and TRBJ2-2, with D perhaps TRBD2 (6 bases). Sequences were derived from CD4+ T cells sorted from blood, sampled between weeks 44 and 45, from a patient treated with tofacitinib. The sequence derives from a human donor with alopecia areata. The CDR3 loop is CASSAGTRNTGELFF. CDR3 bases: TGTGCCAGCAGCGCGGGGACTCGCAACACCGGGGAGCTGTTTTTT.